This passage covers 8 T cell receptor beta chains from one sample sequenced in a study of T cell responses to AZD1222 COVID-19 vaccine. Clones were read by immunoSEQ multiplex PCR, and TCRdb kept only the in-frame ones, dropping some. Counted here are around 72,000 clones, 80% to 90% occurring once; the ten biggest clones make up less than 6.5%. The material sequenced was peripheral blood, taken on day 0 of AZD1222 vaccination. The receptor set was obtained from an adult in good health.

This sequence joins TRBV5-4 and TRBJ2-3; perhaps D is TRBD1 or TRBD2 (5 bases each). Trimming took 3 bases from V and 0 from J, leaving 14 bases between them. There are 16 residues in the CDR3. From germline, CDR1 is SGHNT and CDR2 YYREEE (reference sequence). CDR3 bases: TGTGCCAGCAGCTCGGGACCTCAAGGGAGCACAGATACGCAGTATTTT. This encodes CASSSGPQGSTDTQYF.

The chain carries TRBV6-5 and TRBJ1-2; 8 bases agree with TRBD1. The CDR3 sequence is 15 residues long. Per germline, CDR1 MNHEY and CDR2 SVGAGI. Trimming took 0 bases from V and 2 from J; bases not matched to a gene: 2. CDR3 amino acids: CASSYSQGANYGYTF. CDR3 nucleotide sequence: TGTGCCAGCAGTTACTCCCAGGGGGCAAACTATGGCTACACCTTC.

The J gene is TRBJ1-5, the V gene TRBV9; maybe TRBD1 (5 bases). The CDR3 is made up of 15 amino acids. Looked up from germline, CDR1 is SGDLS and CDR2 is YYNGEE. Trimming shortened V by 0 bases and J by 2 bases, and 9 bases separated the two germline ends. This CDR3 reads CASSVAGGGNQPQHF. The CDR3 DNA sequence: TGTGCCAGCAGCGTAGCCGGGGGGGGCAATCAGCCCCAGCATTTT.

The V gene is TRBV7-2, the J gene TRBJ2-2; D is ambiguous. The germline CDR1 and CDR2 sequences are SGHTA and FQGNSA. With 1 base removed from V and 6 bases from J, the gap between germline ends came to 9 bases. The CDR3 has 14 residues. The CDR3 DNA is TGTGCCAGCAGCTTAGGTTACGGTTCCGGGGAGCTGTTTTTT. It codes for CASSLGYGSGELFF.

The chain recombines TRBV11-3 with TRBJ2-7; maybe TRBD1 (5 bases). With 1 base removed from V and 5 bases from J, the gap between germline ends came to 18 bases. The V gene's germline CDR1 is SGHNT and CDR2 YENEEA. The CDR3 spans 16 residues. The CDR3 loop reads CASSLVVVQGWDEQYF. Here the CDR3 DNA reads TGTGCCAGCAGCTTAGTGGTCGTCCAGGGATGGGACGAGCAGTACTTC.

The rearrangement uses TRBV5-5 and TRBJ2-1; D gene unclear. Trimming removed 0 bases from V and 4 bases from J, with 8 bases in between. CDR1 SGHKS and CDR2 YYEKEE come from the germline V gene (reference sequence). This CDR3 has 14 residues. The CDR3: CASSLVPEYNEQFF. The CDR3 DNA sequence: TGTGCCAGCAGCTTGGTACCAGAGTACAATGAGCAGTTCTTC. Drawing the rest from reference TRBV5-5 and TRBJ2-1, the complete variable domain is DAGVTQSPTHLIKTRGQQVTLRCSPISGHKSVSWYQQVLGQGPQFIFQYYEKEERGRGNFPDRFSARQFPNYSSELNVNALLLGDSALYLCASSLVPEYNEQFFGPGTRLTVL.

The gene calls are TRBV5-5 and TRBJ2-7; weak D call: TRBD1 (6 bases). Germline V gene sequence: CDR1 SGHKS, CDR2 YYEKEE (reference sequence). This CDR3 has 16 residues. Between the trimmed V and J ends, which lost 1 base and 0 bases, there was a span of 14 bases. CDR3 loop: CASSLSIGDNSYEQYF. The CDR3 DNA sequence: TGTGCCAGCAGCTTGAGTATTGGGGACAACTCCTACGAGCAGTACTTC.

The J gene is TRBJ1-1, the V gene TRBV6-5; 7 bases are a match to TRBD1. Losses at the gene ends were 2 bases for V and 3 bases for J; bases not matched to a gene: 6. Germline V lookup: CDR1 MNHEY, CDR2 SVGAGI. CDR3 length equals 15 residues. The CDR3 loop is CASSYTGDGYTEAFF. Written as DNA, the CDR3 is TGTGCCAGCAGTTACACAGGGGATGGGTACACTGAAGCTTTCTTT.